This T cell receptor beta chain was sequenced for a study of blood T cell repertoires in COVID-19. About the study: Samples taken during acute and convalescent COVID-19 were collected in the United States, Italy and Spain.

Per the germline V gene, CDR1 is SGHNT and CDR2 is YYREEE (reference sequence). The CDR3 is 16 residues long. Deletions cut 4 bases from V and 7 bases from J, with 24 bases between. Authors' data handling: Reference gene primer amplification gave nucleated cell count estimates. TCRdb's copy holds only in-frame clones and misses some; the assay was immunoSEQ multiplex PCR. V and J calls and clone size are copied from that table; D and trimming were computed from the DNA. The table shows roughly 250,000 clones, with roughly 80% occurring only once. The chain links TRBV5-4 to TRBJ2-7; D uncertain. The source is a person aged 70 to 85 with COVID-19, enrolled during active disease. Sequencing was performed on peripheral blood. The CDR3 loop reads CASSPSSLERFREQYF. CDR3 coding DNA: TGTGCCAGCAGCCCCTCTTCGCTAGAGCGTTTTCGAGAGCAGTACTTC.